The entry that follows covers one T cell receptor (beta chain) sequence. There is no known antigen for this receptor. Nothing much larger sits one base from this clone, and base qualities are not available. In light of the paper, this sample's time point label describes: baseline before first vaccination. Reading the label with the study, this specimen's treatment or condition is: meningococcal conjugate vaccine given as trial control. Vaccinee samples were obtained from the UK trials COV001 and COV002, which included a single-blind randomized controlled phase 2/3 trial of AZD1222 (ChAdOx1 nCoV-19) in healthy adults. Trial participant PBMC samples were collected at day 0 and day 28 after the second dose for TCRbeta chain sequencing. The CDR3 regions of human TCRbeta chains were analyzed by immunosequencing. The authors' pipeline ran thus. TCRs in the repertoires were compared against a reference library of SARS-CoV-2-specific TCRs that had been generated with the MIRA antigen-specificity platform. Breadth was defined as the fraction of unique TCRs that were SARS-CoV-2-associated, and depth was defined as the fraction of total T cells that were SARS-CoV-2-associated. Using the MIRA data, each spike-specific TCR was mapped to the spike region that the TCR reacts to and placed in a CD4 or CD8 class. Log10-transformed breadth and depth values were compared by one-way ANOVA with Sidak's multiple comparisons tests. The clones in this table, taken by TCRdb from immuneACCESS, are in-frame only. Not every clone is retained; where verified, under half of the shortfall comes from an unresolved V gene, and the cause of the rest is unknown. That table gives V, J and clone size, and the DNA gave D and trimming. This sample lists 80,000 or so clones; 85% to 95% were detected once. In total, the top ten clones hold about 4.9% of the sample.

These data belong to a study of T cell responses to AZD1222 COVID-19 vaccine (dated by TCRdb to the early 2020s). Background for the entire study: TCR sequencing covered about 230 trial participants: 200 to 220 given two doses of AZD1222 and approximately 26 given two doses of MenACWY control vaccine. Enrollment into the trials was organized by age into subgroups of 18-55, 56-69 and 70-plus years, and those subgroups contained about 160, 30 and 59 TCR-sequenced participants, respectively.

Deletion took 3 bases off V and 6 bases off J, with a span of 8 bases between the germline ends. Counted from cysteine to phenylalanine, this CDR3 has 12 amino acids. Just the 36-base CDR3 DNA is kept, in frame starting at base 1. The germline V gene specifies SGHTA as CDR1 and FQGNSA as CDR2. The research as a whole found: The whole spike protein was spanned by vaccine-associated CD4 TCRs, and dominant responses were seen in regions 160-218 and 743-854. Conclusions about previously exposed vaccinees are limited because only five to seven AZD1222 recipients were SARS-CoV-2 seropositive at baseline. After two AZD1222 doses, both the breadth and the depth of spike-specific TCRs were significantly higher than at day 0 and than in MenACWY recipients. Because no samples from the day 14 peak response were available, repertoires could be characterized only after the peak T cell response. Most participants were white British and females outnumbered males, and the authors suggested that clonal diversity may have been underestimated. The 56-69-year group was small, and its depth increase did not reach significance, likely because of low power. Epitopes outside the regions mutated in the B.1.351 and B.1.1.7 variants were reportedly recognized by nearly half of the unique spike-specific TCRs.

Rearrangement joined TRBV7-2 to TRBJ2-5; the D gene assignment is ambiguous. The sequencing used peripheral blood, collected on day 0 of MenACWY control vaccination. The clonotype was recovered from an adult in good health. CDR3 sequence: CASSFLAKTQYF. In nucleotides, the sequence is TGTGCCAGCAGCTTTCTCGCTAAGACCCAGTACTTC.